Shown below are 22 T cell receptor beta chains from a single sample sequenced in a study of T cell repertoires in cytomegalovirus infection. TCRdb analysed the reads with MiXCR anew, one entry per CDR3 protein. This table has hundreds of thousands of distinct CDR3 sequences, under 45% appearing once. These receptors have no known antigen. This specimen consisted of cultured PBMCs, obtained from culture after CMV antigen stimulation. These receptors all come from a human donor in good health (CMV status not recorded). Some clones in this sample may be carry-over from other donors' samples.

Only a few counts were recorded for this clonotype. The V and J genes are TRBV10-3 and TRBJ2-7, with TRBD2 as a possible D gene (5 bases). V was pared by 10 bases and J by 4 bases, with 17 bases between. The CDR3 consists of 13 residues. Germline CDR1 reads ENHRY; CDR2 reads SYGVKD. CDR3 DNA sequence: TGTGCCACCACCCGGGGAGAGGGTTACGAGCAGTACTTC. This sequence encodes CATTRGEGYEQYF.

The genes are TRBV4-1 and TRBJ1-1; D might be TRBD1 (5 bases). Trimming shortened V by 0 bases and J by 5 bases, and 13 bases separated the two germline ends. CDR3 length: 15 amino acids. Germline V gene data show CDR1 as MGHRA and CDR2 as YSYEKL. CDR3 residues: CASSQDPRVWTEAFF. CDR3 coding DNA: TGCGCCAGCAGCCAAGATCCCAGGGTGTGGACTGAAGCTTTCTTT.

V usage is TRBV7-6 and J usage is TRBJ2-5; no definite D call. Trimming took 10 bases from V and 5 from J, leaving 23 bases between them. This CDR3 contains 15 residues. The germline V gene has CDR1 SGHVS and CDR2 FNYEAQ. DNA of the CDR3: TGTGCCACACAAGGAATAGTAGGGAATGTTGAGACCCAGTACTTC. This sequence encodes CATQGIVGNVETQYF.

CDR3 bases: TGTGCCAGCAGTGTTAGGACAGGTAACACTGAAGCTTTCTTT. Translated: CASSVRTGNTEAFF. V is TRBV2 and J is TRBJ1-1; TRBD1 matches at 7 bases. Trimming cost V 4 bases and J 2 bases; bases outside gene matches: 4. This CDR3 region has 14 residues. The germline V gene has CDR1 SNHLY and CDR2 FYNNEI.

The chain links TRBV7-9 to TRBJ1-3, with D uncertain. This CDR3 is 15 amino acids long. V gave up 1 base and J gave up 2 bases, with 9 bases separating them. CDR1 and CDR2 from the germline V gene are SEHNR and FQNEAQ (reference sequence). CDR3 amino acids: CASSLVEDTGNTIYF. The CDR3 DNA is TGTGCCAGCAGCTTAGTAGAGGATACTGGAAACACCATATATTTT.

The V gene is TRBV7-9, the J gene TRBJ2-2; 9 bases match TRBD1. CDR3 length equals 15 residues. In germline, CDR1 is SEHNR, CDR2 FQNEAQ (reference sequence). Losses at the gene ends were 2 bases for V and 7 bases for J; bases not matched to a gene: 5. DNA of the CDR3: TGTGCCAGCAGCTTACCGGGACAGGGCGGCGGGGAGCTGTTTTTT. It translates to CASSLPGQGGGELFF.

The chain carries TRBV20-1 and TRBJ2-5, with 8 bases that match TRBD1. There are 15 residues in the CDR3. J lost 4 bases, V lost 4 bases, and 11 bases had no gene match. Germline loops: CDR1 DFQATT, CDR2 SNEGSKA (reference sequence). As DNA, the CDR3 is TGCAGTGCTACTCAGGGGGCATCGTATCGAGAGACCCAGTACTTC. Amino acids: CSATQGASYRETQYF.

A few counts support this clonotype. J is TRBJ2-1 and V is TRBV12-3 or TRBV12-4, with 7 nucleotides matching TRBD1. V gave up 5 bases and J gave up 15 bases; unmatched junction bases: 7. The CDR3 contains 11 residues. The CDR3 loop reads CASSATGVRFF. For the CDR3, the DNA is TGTGCCAGCAGTGCAACAGGGGTAAGGTTCTTC.

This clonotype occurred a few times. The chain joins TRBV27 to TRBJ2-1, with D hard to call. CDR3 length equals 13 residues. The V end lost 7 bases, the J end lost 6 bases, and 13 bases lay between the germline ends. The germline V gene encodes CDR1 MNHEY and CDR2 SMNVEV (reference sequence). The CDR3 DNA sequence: TGTGCCAGCACCACTGGAGTTATCAATGAGCAGTTCTTC. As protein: CASTTGVINEQFF.

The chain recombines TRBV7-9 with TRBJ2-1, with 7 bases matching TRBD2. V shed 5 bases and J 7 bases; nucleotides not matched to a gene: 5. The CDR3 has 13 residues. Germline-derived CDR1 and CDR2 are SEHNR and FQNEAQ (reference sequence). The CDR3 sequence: CASSRVGGNEQFF. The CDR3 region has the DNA TGTGCCAGCAGCCGAGTGGGAGGGAATGAGCAGTTCTTC.

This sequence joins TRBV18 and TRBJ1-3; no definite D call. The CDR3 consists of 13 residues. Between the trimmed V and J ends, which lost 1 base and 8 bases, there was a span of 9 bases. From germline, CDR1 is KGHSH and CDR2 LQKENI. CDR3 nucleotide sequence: TGTGCCAGCTCACCACTGGGTTTGGACACCATATATTTT. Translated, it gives CASSPLGLDTIYF.

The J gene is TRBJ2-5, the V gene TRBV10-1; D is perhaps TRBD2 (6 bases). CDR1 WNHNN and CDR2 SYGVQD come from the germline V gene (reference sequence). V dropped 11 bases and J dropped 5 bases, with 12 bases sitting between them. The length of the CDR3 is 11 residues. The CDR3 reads CARPGGETQYF. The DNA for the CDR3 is TGCGCCCGCCCTGGAGGGGAGACCCAGTACTTC.

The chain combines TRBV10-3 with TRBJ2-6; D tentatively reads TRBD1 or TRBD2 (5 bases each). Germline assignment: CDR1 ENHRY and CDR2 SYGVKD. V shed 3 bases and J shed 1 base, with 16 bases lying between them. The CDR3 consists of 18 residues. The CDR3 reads CAISEVRGVRSGANVLTF. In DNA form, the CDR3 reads TGTGCCATCAGTGAAGTTCGAGGGGTTAGGTCTGGGGCCAACGTCCTGACTTTC.

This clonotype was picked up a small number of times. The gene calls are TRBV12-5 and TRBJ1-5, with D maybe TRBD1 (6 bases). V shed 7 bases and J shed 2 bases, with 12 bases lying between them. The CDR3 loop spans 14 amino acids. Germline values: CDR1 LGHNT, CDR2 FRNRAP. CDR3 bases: TGTGCTAGTGCCGGGGGGCAGGGCAATCAGCCCCAGCATTTT. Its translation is CASAGGQGNQPQHF.

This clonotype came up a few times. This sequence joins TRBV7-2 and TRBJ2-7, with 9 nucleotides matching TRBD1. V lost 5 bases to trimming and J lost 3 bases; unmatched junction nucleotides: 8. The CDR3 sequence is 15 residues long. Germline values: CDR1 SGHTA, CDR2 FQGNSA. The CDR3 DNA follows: TGTGCCAGCAGCCCCCACAGGACAGGGGTCTACGAGCAGTACTTC. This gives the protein CASSPHRTGVYEQYF.

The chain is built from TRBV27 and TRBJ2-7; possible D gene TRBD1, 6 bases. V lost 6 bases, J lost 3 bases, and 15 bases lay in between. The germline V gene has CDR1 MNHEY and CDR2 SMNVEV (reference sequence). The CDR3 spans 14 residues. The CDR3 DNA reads TGTGCCAGCAGATTTAGGGACACCGGCTACGAGCAGTACTTC. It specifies CASRFRDTGYEQYF.

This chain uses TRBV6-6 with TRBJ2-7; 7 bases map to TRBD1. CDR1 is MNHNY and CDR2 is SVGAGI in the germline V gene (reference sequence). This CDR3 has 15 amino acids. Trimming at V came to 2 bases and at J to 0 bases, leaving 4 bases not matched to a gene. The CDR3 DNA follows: TGTGCCAGCAGTTACCGGCCAGGGGGCTCCTACGAGCAGTACTTC. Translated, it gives CASSYRPGGSYEQYF.

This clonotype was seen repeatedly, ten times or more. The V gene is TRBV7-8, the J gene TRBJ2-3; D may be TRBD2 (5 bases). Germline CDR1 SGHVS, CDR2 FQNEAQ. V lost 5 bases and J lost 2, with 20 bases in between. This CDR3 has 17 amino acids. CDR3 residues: CASSKRSSGTTTDTQYF. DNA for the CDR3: TGTGCCAGCAGCAAGCGTTCAAGCGGAACGACCACAGATACGCAGTATTTT.

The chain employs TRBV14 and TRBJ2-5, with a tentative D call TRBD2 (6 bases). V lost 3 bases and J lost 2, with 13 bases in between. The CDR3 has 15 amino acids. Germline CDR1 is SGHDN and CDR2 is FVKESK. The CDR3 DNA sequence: TGTGCCAGCAGCCAGGGGAGGTACTCGCAAGAGACCCAGTACTTC. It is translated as CASSQGRYSQETQYF. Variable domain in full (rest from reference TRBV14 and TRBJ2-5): EAGVTQFPSHSVIEKGQTVTLRCDPISGHDNLYWYRRVMGKEIKFLLHFVKESKQDESGMPNNRFLAERTGGTYSTLKVQPAELEDSGVYFCASSQGRYSQETQYFGPGTRLLVL.

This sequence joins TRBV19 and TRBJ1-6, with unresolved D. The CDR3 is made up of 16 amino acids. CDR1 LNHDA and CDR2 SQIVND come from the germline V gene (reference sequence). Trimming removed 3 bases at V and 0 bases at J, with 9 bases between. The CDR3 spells CASSISRSSYNSPLHF. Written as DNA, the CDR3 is TGTGCCAGTAGTATTTCCCGGAGCTCCTATAATTCACCCCTCCACTTT.

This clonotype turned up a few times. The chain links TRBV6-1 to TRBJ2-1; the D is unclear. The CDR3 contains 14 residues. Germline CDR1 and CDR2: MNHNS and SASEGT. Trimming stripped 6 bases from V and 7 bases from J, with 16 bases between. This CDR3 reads CASSVSWNLNEQFF. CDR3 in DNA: TGTGCCAGCAGCGTCTCGTGGAACTTGAATGAGCAGTTCTTC.

As DNA, the CDR3 is TGTGCCAGCAGTCCTCCGGGAGCCCGCTCCTACAATGAGCAGTTCTTC. Its translation is CASSPPGARSYNEQFF. This rearrangement joins TRBV6-6 to TRBJ2-1; D perhaps matches TRBD2 (6 bases). V lost 5 bases, J lost 0 bases, and 14 bases lay in between. The CDR3 contains 16 residues. CDR1 and CDR2 from the germline V gene are MNHNY and SVGAGI (reference sequence).